Listed below are T cell receptor beta chains from one sample, sequenced in a study of response to subunit inactivated influenza vaccine. TCRdb used MiXCR to reprocess the RT-PCR reads, holding one entry per CDR3 protein. The profile shows about 500,000 distinct CDR3 sequences, over 10% of them singletons. The starting material was PBMCs from blood, obtained roughly 45 days after vaccination. The receptors come from a man aged 45-60 years who received an inactivated influenza vaccine. CDR3s include the opening cysteine and the closing phenylalanine or tryptophan. The D gene is left open where the match is weak. A row's size may be missing; if present it is once, few, many or a size class.

-	TRBV10-3	TRBJ2-7	-	TGTGCCGCGCGGGGCAGCGGTGGGTACGAGCAGTACTTC	CAARGSGGYEQYF
TRBD1	TRBV20-1	TRBJ2-5	few	TGCAGTGCTACCAGACAGGGGAGAGAGACCCAGTACTTC	CSATRQGRETQYF
-	TRBV29-1	TRBJ2-1	many	TGCAGCGTTGGCTCAGGGGCCACGTTCCCCTCCTACAATGAGCAGTTCTTC	CSVGSGATFPSYNEQFF
-	TRBV4-3	TRBJ2-1	-	TGCGCCAGCAGCCAAGAGACGGCCAATGAGCAGTTCTTC	CASSQETANEQFF
TRBD1	TRBV28	TRBJ2-1	-	TGTGCCAGCAGACTAACAGGGGATTCCTACAATGAGCAGTTCTTC	CASRLTGDSYNEQFF
-	TRBV20-1	TRBJ2-2	few	TGCAGTGCTAGAGTTACCGTGTCCGGGGAGCTGTTTTTT	CSARVTVSGELFF
-	TRBV20-1	TRBJ1-2	many	TGCAGTGCTAGCGAGTTGAACTATGGCTACACCTTC	CSASELNYGYTF
-	TRBV29-1	TRBJ2-7	few	TGCAGCGTTGATTCGGGGAGCGCCTACGAGCAGTACTTC	CSVDSGSAYEQYF
TRBD1	TRBV5-5	TRBJ2-5	many	TGTGCCAGCAGCTCAACCGGGACAGGGGCCCGTGAGACCCAGTACTTC	CASSSTGTGARETQYF
TRBD1	TRBV6-1	TRBJ1-6	few	TGTGCCAGCATGGAGACAGGGGATTCACCCCTCCACTTT	CASMETGDSPLHF
TRBD1	TRBV6-5	TRBJ1-4	few	TGTGCCAGCAGTTGGGGACAGACCGCAACTAATGAAAAACTGTTTTTT	CASSWGQTATNEKLFF
TRBD1	TRBV5-1	TRBJ2-3	few	TGCGCCAGCAGCTTGCGATTGAGACAGGGATATACAGATACGCAGTATTTT	CASSLRLRQGYTDTQYF
TRBD1	TRBV7-8	TRBJ2-3	-	TGTGCCAGCAGCCGCCGACAGGGGGCGTTCGATACGCAGTATTTT	CASSRRQGAFDTQYF
-	TRBV5-1	TRBJ1-3	few	TGCGCCAGCAGCCCGGGACACCCAAGCTCTGGAAACACCATATATTTT	CASSPGHPSSGNTIYF
-	TRBV20-1	TRBJ2-1	many	TGCAGTGCTCCAACAATTAATAATGAGCAGTTCTTC	CSAPTINNEQFF
TRBD1	TRBV20-1	TRBJ1-5	many	TGCAGTGCTAGAGTGACAGGGGAGAATCAGCCCCAGCATTTT	CSARVTGENQPQHF
-	TRBV20-1	TRBJ2-3	-	TGCAGTGCCACCCCGGGGAGCACAGATACGCAGTATTTT	CSATPGSTDTQYF
TRBD1	TRBV3-1	TRBJ1-1	few	TGTGCCAGCAGCGGGAGACAGGGTGGCACTGAAGCTTTCTTT	CASSGRQGGTEAFF
-	TRBV28	TRBJ2-1	many	TGTGCCAGCAGCAGGGACACCGAAGTCTACAATGAGCAGTTCTTC	CASSRDTEVYNEQFF
-	TRBV5-6	TRBJ2-1	few	TGTGCCAGCAGCTTGGTCCGGACTGAGCAGTTCTTC	CASSLVRTEQFF
TRBD1	TRBV29-1	TRBJ2-7	few	TGCAGCGTTGAAGATCGACAGGGCCGTAGACAGTACTTC	CSVEDRQGRRQYF
-	TRBV5-1	TRBJ1-2	many	TGCGCCAGCAGCTCTGACAGCGCTACTAACTATGGCTACACCTTC	CASSSDSATNYGYTF
-	TRBV3-1	TRBJ1-3	few	TGTGCCAGCAGCCAGGGTCCGGGAGGAACTGGAAACACCATATATTTT	CASSQGPGGTGNTIYF
-	TRBV5-1	TRBJ2-1	many	TGCGCCAGCAGCTTGGTATTGACGGGGGCCCCAATGGAGCAGTTCTTC	CASSLVLTGAPMEQFF
-	TRBV10-3	TRBJ2-7	-	TGTGCCTTCGCCAAGGTGAGCGGGCCCTCTTACGAGCAGTACTTC	CAFAKVSGPSYEQYF
-	TRBV12-3/TRBV12-4	TRBJ1-1	many	TGTGCCAGCAGCCCGACCGGGTATTCTGAAGCTTTCTTT	CASSPTGYSEAFF
-	TRBV20-1	TRBJ2-1	-	TGCAGTGCTACGAGCGGAGGGAGGAATGAGCAGTTCTTC	CSATSGGRNEQFF
TRBD2	TRBV4-2	TRBJ2-1	-	TGTGCCAGCAGCCAAGGAACTAGCGGGAACTACAATGAGCAGTTCTTC	CASSQGTSGNYNEQFF
-	TRBV18	TRBJ2-6	once	TGTGCCAGCTCACCAAGGATACCAGGACAGACCTCTGGGGCCAACGTCCTGACTTTC	CASSPRIPGQTSGANVLTF
TRBD2	TRBV3-1	TRBJ2-7	-	TGTGCCAGCAGCCAAAGTAGCGGGGGAGGAGTAAGGAACGAGCAGTACTTC	CASSQSSGGGVRNEQYF
TRBD2	TRBV7-9	TRBJ2-7	few	TGTGCCAGCAGCTTAGCGGGCGGGAGTTTCTACGAGCAGTACTTC	CASSLAGGSFYEQYF
-	TRBV20-1	TRBJ1-1	few	TGCAGTGCTATCGACGCGAGGGGGGGTACTGAAGCTTTCTTT	CSAIDARGGTEAFF
TRBD1	TRBV4-1	TRBJ1-2	few	TGCGCCAGCAGCCAAGCCGGGACAGACTATGGCTACACCTTC	CASSQAGTDYGYTF
-	TRBV4-3	TRBJ1-4	many	TGCGCCAGCAGCCAAGAGTGGCCTGCAAAACTGTTTTTT	CASSQEWPAKLFF
TRBD1	TRBV20-1	TRBJ1-6	few	TGCAGTGCTGGTTCCCTAACAGGGGGTGCTTCACCCCTCCACTTT	CSAGSLTGGASPLHF
-	TRBV18	TRBJ2-7	few	TGTGCCAGCTCACCCCCTTGGGGGAGGTACGAGCAGTACTTC	CASSPPWGRYEQYF
-	TRBV6-5	TRBJ2-7	many	TGTGCCAGCAGTTACTACCGGGATTTCGACTACGAGCAGTACTTC	CASSYYRDFDYEQYF